Many counts were recorded for the clone carrying this T cell receptor beta chain. What it binds is unknown. Trimming removed 3 bases at V and 5 bases at J, with 14 bases between. CDR3 length equals 14 residues. Germline assignment: CDR1 GTSNPN and CDR2 SVGIG (reference sequence). The record originates from a study of early T cells in non-severe SARS-CoV-2 infection. Turning to the study itself: Sequencing input comprised bulk RNA from unsorted whole blood; chain pairing was not available.

Broader study findings: Matching with VDJdb favored anti-spike CD8 responses (missing private and CD4 specificities).

Tagging with unique molecular identifiers was applied to individual cDNA molecules. TCRdb passed the 5' RACE reads through MiXCR, listing each CDR3 protein once. Here the sample spans roughly 100,000 distinct CDR3 sequences, more than 10% being singletons. Material: whole blood, obtained at baseline. The TCR was taken from an adult who was a healthcare worker with PCR-confirmed SARS-CoV-2 infection or an uninfected control (not recorded which). The chain carries TRBV30 and TRBJ2-1; D uncertain. The CDR3 loop reads CAWRGWQIHNEQFF. The CDR3 coding sequence is TGTGCCTGGAGGGGTTGGCAGATTCACAATGAGCAGTTCTTC.